The 30 T cell receptor beta chains reported below all come from one sample, sequenced in a study of T cells in Graves' hyperthyroidism and ophthalmopathy. Regions amplified from RNA transcripts were the TCR beta CDR3 regions. Researchers ran a first-round RT-PCR on the TCR CDR3 using the HTBI primer set. TCRdb redid the calling of the multiplex PCR reads with MiXCR, one entry per CDR3 protein. This sample yields hundreds of thousands of distinct CDR3 sequences, of which about 15% are seen a single time; around 4.1% belongs to the top ten. The specimen sequenced was blood. Receptor source: a woman aged 35 to 49 with Graves' ophthalmopathy.

In its sample, this clonotype was seen many times. The chain links TRBV11-3 to TRBJ2-1, with TRBD2 matching over 15 bases. Germline CDR1 SGHNT, CDR2 YENEEA. The CDR3 has 15 residues. Trimming cost V 5 bases and J 8 bases; bases outside gene matches: 4. For the CDR3, the DNA is TGTGCCAGCAGCCAGGGACTAGCGGGAGGCGATGAGCAGTTCTTC. It is translated as CASSQGLAGGDEQFF.

The chain is built from TRBV20-1 and TRBJ2-5; tentatively, D is TRBD1 or TRBD2 (5 bases each). The CDR3 contains 12 residues. CDR1 is DFQATT, CDR2 SNEGSKA, per germline (reference sequence). V was shortened by 3 bases and J by 7 bases, with 12 bases between the two germline ends. The CDR3 DNA reads as TGCAGTGCTAGTACCGGGGCATGGACCCAGTACTTC. It codes for CSASTGAWTQYF.

This clonotype was recorded many times. The V and J genes are TRBV5-1 and TRBJ2-7, with 8 bases that match TRBD2. The germline V gene has CDR1 SGHRS and CDR2 YFSETQ. The ends lost 1 base at V and 4 bases at J; junction bases unmatched: 10. The CDR3 totals 16 residues. CDR3 bases: TGCGCCAGCAGCTTGATATCAGCGGGAGAGGGATACGAGCAGTACTTC. Protein product: CASSLISAGEGYEQYF. Full variable domain (rest looked up from reference TRBV5-1 and TRBJ2-7): KAGVTQTPRYLIKTRGQQVTLSCSPISGHRSVSWYQQTPGQGLQFLFEYFSETQRNKGNFPGRFSGRQFSNSRSEMNVSTLELGDSALYLCASSLISAGEGYEQYFGPGTRLTVT.

This clonotype was recorded many times. The chain joins TRBV28 to TRBJ2-7, with D unresolved. The germline CDR1 and CDR2 sequences are MDHEN and SYDVKM. The CDR3 sequence is 14 residues long. V lost 7 bases to trimming and J lost 0 bases, with 13 bases between them. CDR3 nucleotides: TGTGCCAGCACCCCGGCGCGGAGCTCCTACGAGCAGTACTTC. Residues: CASTPARSSYEQYF.

This clonotype was observed at least ten times. CDR3 sequence (DNA): TGTGCCAGCAGCTCAACCCCCCGACAGGGATTGGACTATGGCTACACCTTC. Amino acids: CASSSTPRQGLDYGYTF. This chain links TRBV7-2 with TRBJ1-2; 7 bases are a match to TRBD1. V shed 4 bases, J shed 3 bases, and the junction held 14 bases outside the gene matches. Germline CDR1 SGHTA, CDR2 FQGNSA. This CDR3 spans 17 amino acids.

The table lists this clonotype with a few counts. The chain combines TRBV20-1 with TRBJ2-7; no reliable D call. Germline values: CDR1 DFQATT, CDR2 SNEGSKA (reference sequence). The CDR3 length is 11 residues. The ends were cut back, 2 bases at V and 4 bases at J, with 6 bases in the middle. CDR3 region: CSARTTYEQYF. The CDR3 nucleotides read TGCAGTGCTAGAACTACTTACGAGCAGTACTTC.

This clonotype has just a few counts. V gene TRBV19 combines with J gene TRBJ2-7; D gene ambiguous. CDR1 is LNHDA, CDR2 SQIVND, per germline (reference sequence). Trimming shortened V by 6 bases and J by 0 bases, and 18 bases separated the two germline ends. The CDR3 extends over 16 amino acids. The CDR3 DNA is TGTGCCAGTAGGGCGACCAACCCGGCATTCTCCTACGAGCAGTACTTC. Its protein is CASRATNPAFSYEQYF.

Many counts were recorded for this clonotype. The chain joins TRBV29-1 to TRBJ1-2; 10 bases match TRBD1. Trimming cost V 4 bases and J 8 bases; bases outside gene matches: 10. The CDR3 sequence is 14 residues long. Germline V gene lookup returns CDR1 SQVTM and CDR2 ANQGSEA. The CDR3 DNA reads as TGCAGCGTTGGAGGCGGGACAGGGGTTGGAGGCTACACCTTC. Its translation: CSVGGGTGVGGYTF. Using reference TRBV29-1 and TRBJ1-2 for the parts outside the CDR3, the full variable domain is SAVISQKPSRDICQRGTSLTIQCQVDSQVTMMFWYRQQPGQSLTLIATANQGSEATYESGFVIDKFPISRPNLTFSTLTVSNMSPEDSSIYLCSVGGGTGVGGYTFGSGTRLTVV.

This clonotype was picked up many times. The V call is TRBV4-1, the J call TRBJ2-5; D not certain. Germline-derived CDR1 and CDR2 are MGHRA and YSYEKL. The CDR3 consists of 17 residues. The ends were cut back, 0 bases at V and 7 bases at J, with 21 bases in the middle. The CDR3 sequence: CASSQDEWYSPGRTQYF. CDR3 nucleotides: TGCGCCAGCAGCCAAGATGAGTGGTACAGCCCTGGTCGGACCCAGTACTTC.

The chain couples TRBV11-2 to TRBJ1-1; TRBD1 aligns across 8 bases. This CDR3 has 14 amino acids. J was trimmed by 6 bases and V by 3 bases; bases with no gene match: 6. The germline gives CDR1 SGHAT, CDR2 FQNNGV. The CDR3 nucleotides are TGTGCCAGCAGCTTGCACGGACAGGGTCCTGAAGCTTTCTTT. It yields the protein CASSLHGQGPEAFF.

This clonotype showed up many times. Sequence at one end of the junction differs from germline and may be a read error. The gene calls are TRBV20-1 and TRBJ2-2; 12 bases align to TRBD2. Germline V gene sequence: CDR1 DFQATT, CDR2 SNEGSKA (reference sequence). This CDR3 spans 14 amino acids. The CDR3, as DNA: TGCAGTGCGCCTAGCGGGAGGGGAGTCGGGGAGCTGGTTTTT. This sequence encodes CSAPSGRGVGELVF.

This clonotype was recorded at least ten times. The J gene is TRBJ2-7, the V gene TRBV7-6; weak D call: TRBD1 (5 bases). CDR3 length: 15 amino acids. CDR1 is SGHVS, CDR2 FNYEAQ, per germline. Trimming took 5 bases from V and 3 from J, leaving 17 bases between them. The CDR3 DNA reads TGTGCCAGCAGCCCAGGGAAGGGGCAATTCTACGAGCAGTACTTC. The encoded protein is CASSPGKGQFYEQYF.

This clonotype has at least ten counts. J is TRBJ2-5 and V is TRBV20-1; D gene unclear. CDR3 size: 14 residues. With 3 bases removed from V and 4 bases from J, the gap between germline ends came to 15 bases. Germline CDR1 DFQATT, CDR2 SNEGSKA (reference sequence). The CDR3 region has the DNA TGCAGTGCTAGTAGTTCTGGGGTCGGAGAGACCCAGTACTTC. It codes for CSASSSGVGETQYF.

Many counts were recorded for this clonotype. The CDR3 reads CASSTYPNSGHYF. CDR3 DNA sequence: TGTGCCAGTAGTACTTACCCAAATTCCGGGCATTACTTC. The V gene is TRBV19, the J gene TRBJ2-7; D not certain. CDR1 is LNHDA, CDR2 SQIVND, per germline (reference sequence). The CDR3 sequence is 13 residues long. V lost 4 bases to trimming and J lost 13 bases, with 20 bases between them.

This clonotype was seen ten or more times. The J gene is TRBJ1-1, the V gene TRBV29-1; a possible D gene is TRBD1 (6 bases). This CDR3 spans 15 amino acids. Per germline, CDR1 SQVTM and CDR2 ANQGSEA. Trimming stripped 2 bases from V and 4 bases from J, with 17 bases between. The CDR3 region is CSVEIYRAGATEAFF. The CDR3 DNA follows: TGCAGCGTTGAAATATACAGGGCGGGAGCCACTGAAGCTTTCTTT.

This clonotype occurred many times. V and J are TRBV10-3 and TRBJ1-2, with 7 bases fitting TRBD1. This CDR3 has 14 amino acids. The trim removed 7 bases at V and 3 bases at J, leaving 8 bases unmatched. Germline V lookup: CDR1 ENHRY, CDR2 SYGVKD. This CDR3 is CAITTTGRDYGYTF. CDR3 DNA sequence: TGTGCCATCACCACGACAGGGAGAGACTATGGCTACACCTTC.

The chain is built from TRBV6-5 and TRBJ2-3; D is unresolved. CDR1 is MNHEY and CDR2 is SVGAGI in the germline V gene. The CDR3 consists of 15 residues. Trimming took 0 bases from V and 0 from J, leaving 7 bases between them. The CDR3 reads CASSYSVGSTDTQYF. As DNA, the CDR3 is TGTGCCAGCAGTTACTCGGTCGGGAGCACAGATACGCAGTATTTT.

This rearrangement joins TRBV28 to TRBJ2-5, with D hard to call. Germline CDR1 is MDHEN and CDR2 is SYDVKM. The CDR3 totals 16 residues. V was cut by 2 bases and J by 5 bases, with 18 bases left in between. The DNA of the CDR3 is TGTGCCAGCAGTTTAGGTTCCCTCATGCTCCGGGAGACCCAGTACTTC. It codes for CASSLGSLMLRETQYF.

This clonotype appeared a few times. The chain's CDR3 is CAWSSGTGLEQYF. The DNA for the CDR3 is TGTGCCTGGAGTTCCGGGACAGGACTCGAGCAGTACTTC. The J gene is TRBJ2-7, the V gene TRBV30; 8 bases are shared with TRBD1. After removal of 2 bases from V and 6 bases from J, the junction contained 6 bases not matched to a gene. The CDR3 is 13 residues long. Per the germline V gene, CDR1 is GTSNPN and CDR2 is SVGIG (reference sequence).

CDR3: CALQGGGHEQYF. The CDR3 DNA is TGTGCCTTACAGGGGGGAGGGCACGAGCAGTACTTC. The genes are TRBV28 and TRBJ2-7, with TRBD1 as a possible D gene (8 bases). V shed 11 bases and J shed 5 bases, with 16 bases lying between them. Germline CDR1 and CDR2: MDHEN and SYDVKM. This CDR3 contains 12 residues.

This clonotype showed up just a few times. The V call is TRBV30, the J call TRBJ1-1; a weak D match, TRBD1 (6 bases). Between the trimmed V and J ends, which lost 2 bases and 0 bases, there was a span of 19 bases. The germline V gene has CDR1 GTSNPN and CDR2 SVGIG (reference sequence). The length of the CDR3 is 17 residues. The CDR3, as DNA: TGTGCCTGGAGTTCGACAGGTTACCCCTGGGTGAACACTGAAGCTTTCTTT. This codes for CAWSSTGYPWVNTEAFF.

This clonotype was counted many times. V usage is TRBV11-1 and J usage is TRBJ1-5; no reliable D call. Trimming removed 4 bases at V and 4 bases at J, with 8 bases between. This CDR3 comprises 13 residues. Germline V gene data show CDR1 as SGHAT and CDR2 as FQDESV (reference sequence). The chain's CDR3 is CASSSLRNQPQHF. CDR3 DNA: TGTGCCAGCAGCTCCCTTAGGAATCAGCCCCAGCATTTT.

The V gene is TRBV20-1, the J gene TRBJ2-5; 10 bases map to TRBD2. V shed 5 bases, J shed 5 bases, and the junction held 5 bases outside the gene matches. Germline V lookup: CDR1 DFQATT, CDR2 SNEGSKA (reference sequence). The CDR3 is 13 amino acids. This chain's CDR3 is CSAASGSTETQYF. DNA of the CDR3: TGCAGTGCTGCTAGCGGGAGTACGGAGACCCAGTACTTC.

The sample holds many counts of this clonotype. This chain uses TRBV19 with TRBJ1-2; D is uncertain. Trimming left V 7 bases short and J 2 bases short, with 14 bases between. The CDR3 consists of 14 residues. Looked up from germline, CDR1 is LNHDA and CDR2 is SQIVND (reference sequence). CDR3 residues: CASKRVGENYGYTF. The CDR3 nucleotides are TGTGCCAGTAAACGGGTGGGTGAAAACTATGGCTACACCTTC.

This clonotype was observed at least ten times. The rearrangement joins TRBV10-3 to TRBJ2-7, with 8 nucleotides matching TRBD1. V was clipped by 4 bases and J by 5 bases; unmatched bases: 13. The CDR3 spans 16 residues. The germline gives CDR1 ENHRY, CDR2 SYGVKD. In DNA form, the CDR3 reads TGTGCCATCAGTGCAAAAGGGACAGGCCCTTTGAACGAGCAGTACTTC. Amino acids: CAISAKGTGPLNEQYF.

This clonotype was seen a few times. The rearrangement uses TRBV7-8 and TRBJ2-3; weak D call: TRBD2 (6 bases). This CDR3 is 15 amino acids long. Trimming cost V 7 bases and J 2 bases, with 16 bases left between them. Germline CDR1 SGHVS, CDR2 FQNEAQ. This CDR3 is CASTTASEYTDTQYF. CDR3 in DNA: TGTGCCAGCACAACGGCTAGCGAGTACACAGATACGCAGTATTTT.

The chain combines TRBV10-3 with TRBJ1-5; 7 bases are shared with TRBD1. V dropped 6 bases and J dropped 5; count of bases not matched to a gene: 7. This CDR3 has 14 amino acids. Germline CDR1 reads ENHRY; CDR2 reads SYGVKD. CDR3 residues: CAIRADRFDQPQHF. The CDR3 DNA sequence: TGTGCCATCAGAGCGGACAGGTTCGATCAGCCCCAGCATTTT.

There are many counts of this clonotype. The chain uses TRBV28 and TRBJ2-7; possible D gene TRBD1, 5 bases. The CDR3 spans 14 residues. Germline CDR1 reads MDHEN; CDR2 reads SYDVKM. V gave up 5 bases and J gave up 3 bases, with 14 bases separating them. In DNA form, the CDR3 reads TGTGCCAGCAGTCTGGAAGGGGAACACTACGAGCAGTACTTC. It yields the protein CASSLEGEHYEQYF. Together with reference TRBV28 and TRBJ2-7, the CDR3 gives the full variable domain: DVKVTQSSRYLVKRTGEKVFLECVQDMDHENMFWYRQDPGLGLRLIYFSYDVKMKEKGDIPEGYSVSREKKERFSLILESASTNQTSMYLCASSLEGEHYEQYFGPGTRLTVT.

Many counts were recorded for this clonotype. A much larger clone is a single base away; this may be a read error. The rearrangement uses TRBV12-5 and TRBJ2-7, with TRBD1 matching 7 bases. The germline gives CDR1 LGHNT, CDR2 FRNRAP. This CDR3 is built from 13 residues. V lost 0 bases, J lost 6 bases, and 2 bases stayed unmatched. For the CDR3, the DNA is TGTGCTAGTGGTTTGGTTGGACAGGCCGAGCAGTACTTC. Its protein product is CASGLVGQAEQYF.

The chain joins TRBV15 to TRBJ1-1; D is unclear. The CDR3 consists of 14 residues. Between the trimmed V and J ends, which lost 0 bases and 0 bases, there was a span of 5 bases. Germline V gene data show CDR1 as LNHNV and CDR2 as YYDKDF (reference sequence). The CDR3 region is CATSRDLLNTEAFF. For the CDR3, the DNA is TGTGCCACCAGCAGAGACCTCTTGAACACTGAAGCTTTCTTT.